Listed here are 17 T cell receptor beta chains from one sample, sequenced in a study of early T cells in non-severe SARS-CoV-2 infection. TCRdb itself ran the 5' RACE reads through MiXCR, one entry per CDR3 protein. The table includes tens of thousands of distinct CDR3 sequences, approximately 10% detected once. The source material was whole blood. Receptors originate from an adult who was a healthcare worker with PCR-confirmed SARS-CoV-2 infection or an uninfected control (not recorded which).

In its sample, this clonotype was seen a few times. The rearrangement uses TRBV10-3 and TRBJ2-7; possible D gene TRBD2, 6 bases. Deletions cut 7 bases from V and 6 bases from J, with 19 bases between. Germline assignment: CDR1 ENHRY and CDR2 SYGVKD. The CDR3 has 14 residues. CDR3 sequence reads: CAIKLGGELGEQYF. In nucleotides, the CDR3 is TGTGCCATCAAACTGGGGGGAGAACTAGGCGAGCAGTACTTC.

V is TRBV5-1 and J is TRBJ1-5; D gene uncertain. Trimming pared 0 bases from V and 7 bases from J, leaving 8 bases between. From germline, CDR1 is SGHRS and CDR2 YFSETQ. The CDR3 contains 13 residues. CDR3 in DNA: TGCGCCAGCAGCTTGGATGGGGAGCAGCCCCAGCATTTT. It translates to CASSLDGEQPQHF. Supplemented by reference TRBV5-1 and TRBJ1-5, the full variable domain reads KAGVTQTPRYLIKTRGQQVTLSCSPISGHRSVSWYQQTPGQGLQFLFEYFSETQRNKGNFPGRFSGRQFSNSRSEMNVSTLELGDSALYLCASSLDGEQPQHFGDGTRLSIL.

This clonotype has more than one count but fewer than ten. The gene calls are TRBV7-6 and TRBJ2-2, with D perhaps assigned TRBD1 or TRBD2 (6 bases each). V was shortened by 5 bases and J by 6 bases, with 25 bases between the two germline ends. Germline V gene data show CDR1 as SGHVS and CDR2 as FNYEAQ. The CDR3 contains 18 residues. Here the CDR3 DNA reads TGTGCCAGCAGCCAACATCACCAATACCGGGGGCATTCCGGGGAGCTGTTTTTT. It yields the protein CASSQHHQYRGHSGELFF.

There are many counts of this clonotype. The chain has TRBV5-1 and TRBJ2-1; TRBD2 aligns across 9 bases. The CDR3 is 18 residues long. The ends lost 1 base at V and 0 bases at J; junction bases unmatched: 8. The germline V gene encodes CDR1 SGHRS and CDR2 YFSETQ. DNA of the CDR3: TGCGCCAGCAGCTTGACGCTAGCGGGGAGAAGCTCCTACAATGAGCAGTTCTTC. It encodes CASSLTLAGRSSYNEQFF.

Ten or more counts support this clonotype. The chain recombines TRBV6-5 with TRBJ2-3; maybe TRBD1 (5 bases). CDR3 length equals 12 residues. The V and J ends lost 8 bases and 2 bases respectively, with 8 bases between them. Looked up from germline, CDR1 is MNHEY and CDR2 is SVGAGI. CDR3 protein: CASQGDTDTQYF. The CDR3 region has the DNA TGTGCCAGCCAAGGGGACACAGATACGCAGTATTTT.

CDR3 bases: TGTGCCAGCAGCAAACGGGAGGGACGGAGTTCACCCCTCCACTTT. It yields the protein CASSKREGRSSPLHF. The V gene is TRBV7-8, the J gene TRBJ1-6, with D perhaps TRBD1 (5 bases). This CDR3 is built from 15 residues. Trimming shortened V by 5 bases and J by 9 bases, and 17 bases separated the two germline ends. Germline CDR1 reads SGHVS; CDR2 reads FQNEAQ.

The J gene is TRBJ2-7, the V gene TRBV5-6; TRBD1 is a possible D gene (6 bases). CDR1 SGHDT and CDR2 YYEEEE come from the germline V gene. The CDR3 runs 13 residues. The germline V and J ends were trimmed by 4 bases and 6 bases, with 14 bases remaining between them. DNA of the CDR3: TGTGCCAGCAGCGCCGGGACATCTCGCGAGCAGTACTTC. It specifies CASSAGTSREQYF.

This clonotype was picked up a small number of times. The chain links TRBV29-1 to TRBJ2-1; D may match TRBD1 or TRBD2 (5 bases each). The V gene lost 4 bases and the J gene lost 9 bases, with 13 bases spanning the gap. This CDR3 contains 12 residues. The germline CDR1 and CDR2 sequences are SQVTM and ANQGSEA. The CDR3 reads CSVAGWGTEQFF. Here the CDR3 DNA reads TGCAGCGTTGCCGGATGGGGGACTGAGCAGTTCTTC.

This clonotype was recorded at least ten times. The chain has TRBV2 and TRBJ1-5; the match to TRBD1 covers 8 bases. Germline assignment: CDR1 SNHLY and CDR2 FYNNEI. The CDR3 runs 14 residues. J was trimmed by 4 bases and V by 6 bases; bases with no gene match: 5. The CDR3 DNA reads as TGTGCCAGCAGCTCTGACAGGGGTAATCAGCCCCAGCATTTT. Its protein is CASSSDRGNQPQHF.

This clonotype was observed a handful of times. This CDR3 is CASSQERLVGAGELFF. CDR3 in DNA: TGTGCCAGCAGCCAAGAACGACTAGTGGGCGCCGGGGAGCTGTTTTTT. This chain connects TRBV14 to TRBJ2-2, with D perhaps matching TRBD2 (6 bases). The CDR3 is made up of 16 amino acids. The germline V and J ends were trimmed by 0 bases and 6 bases, with 14 bases remaining between them. Germline CDR1 reads SGHDN; CDR2 reads FVKESK. Together with reference TRBV14 and TRBJ2-2, the CDR3 gives the full variable domain: EAGVTQFPSHSVIEKGQTVTLRCDPISGHDNLYWYRRVMGKEIKFLLHFVKESKQDESGMPNNRFLAERTGGTYSTLKVQPAELEDSGVYFCASSQERLVGAGELFFGEGSRLTVL.

This clonotype was detected ten times or more. No conserved phenylalanine or tryptophan ends this CDR3, so it is likely a read error. The DNA is omitted, as the CDR3 cannot be located on it reliably, and the CDR3 follows TCRdb's listing. This chain uses TRBV9 with TRBJ2-4; the D call of TRBD1 is as the table states it, not checked on the DNA. Germline V gene data show CDR1 as SGDLS and CDR2 as YYNGEE. The CDR3 extends over 13 residues, inclusive of both ends. CDR3 region: CASSDRLPGQGQV.

This clonotype was seen only a few times. The chain combines TRBV15 with TRBJ2-7; D is undetermined. CDR1 and CDR2 (germline): LNHNV, YYDKDF (reference sequence). Trimming stripped 0 bases from V and 0 bases from J, with 6 bases between. This CDR3 spans 14 amino acids. CDR3 nucleotides: TGTGCCACCAGCAGAGACCCAGGCTCCTACGAGCAGTACTTC. This codes for CATSRDPGSYEQYF.

This clonotype has only one observation. This sequence joins TRBV6-2 or TRBV6-3 and TRBJ1-1, with a possible D match to TRBD1 (5 bases). V lost 0 bases to trimming and J lost 3 bases, with 23 bases between them. This CDR3 comprises 19 residues. CDR1 is MNHEY and CDR2 is SVGEGT in the germline V gene. The CDR3 DNA is TGTGCCAGCAGTTACTCGGCCTCACGGAGGGCAGGGTCGCACACTGAAGCTTTCTTT. Amino acids: CASSYSASRRAGSHTEAFF.

This chain joins TRBV7-2 and TRBJ2-1; no clear D gene. The germline CDR1 and CDR2 sequences are SGHTA and FQGNSA. V was shortened by 4 bases and J by 0 bases, with 7 bases between the two germline ends. The CDR3 spans 14 residues. The CDR3 DNA is TGTGCCAGCAGCTCCGTTAGCTCCTACAATGAGCAGTTCTTC. It translates to CASSSVSSYNEQFF.

This clonotype was found a few times. The chain carries TRBV20-1 and TRBJ2-7, with D possibly matching TRBD2 (5 bases). V lost 5 bases to trimming and J lost 3 bases, with 14 bases between them. This CDR3 has 13 residues. Germline assignment: CDR1 DFQATT and CDR2 SNEGSKA (reference sequence). The CDR3 loop is CSAWRAVSYEQYF. The DNA of the CDR3 is TGCAGTGCTTGGCGAGCGGTAAGCTACGAGCAGTACTTC.

Many counts were recorded for this clonotype. This chain connects TRBV27 to TRBJ2-7, with D possibly TRBD2 on 5 matching bases. The CDR3 length is 15 residues. Germline-derived CDR1 and CDR2 are MNHEY and SMNVEV (reference sequence). The V gene lost 6 bases and the J gene lost 6 bases, with 21 bases spanning the gap. This chain's CDR3 is CASSLRETSWGEQYF. The CDR3, as DNA: TGTGCCAGCAGCCTCCGGGAAACCTCATGGGGCGAGCAGTACTTC.

In regard to this clonotype: A much larger clonotype is one base distant, so this may be a read error. V is TRBV4-1 and J is TRBJ2-4, with a tentative D call TRBD1 (6 bases). The DNA end lines up better with TRBJ2-1; the J call may be wrong. The CDR3 consists of 16 residues. The V gene's germline CDR1 is MGHRA and CDR2 YSYEKL. In DNA, the CDR3 is TGCGCCAGCAGCCCTCGGACAGCAGTAGCCAAAAACATTCAGTTCTTC. Protein sequence: CASSPRTAVAKNIQFF.